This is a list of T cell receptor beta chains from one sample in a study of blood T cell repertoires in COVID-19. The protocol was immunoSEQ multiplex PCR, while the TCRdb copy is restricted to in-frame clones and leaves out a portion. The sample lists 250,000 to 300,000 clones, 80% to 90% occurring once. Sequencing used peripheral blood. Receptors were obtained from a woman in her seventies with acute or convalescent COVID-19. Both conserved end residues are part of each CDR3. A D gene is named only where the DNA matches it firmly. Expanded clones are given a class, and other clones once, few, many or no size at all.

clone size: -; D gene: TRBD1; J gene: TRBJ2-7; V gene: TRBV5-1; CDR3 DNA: TGCGCCAGCAGCCATAGGACAGGGGCTGGCGAGCAGTACTTC; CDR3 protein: CASSHRTGAGEQYF
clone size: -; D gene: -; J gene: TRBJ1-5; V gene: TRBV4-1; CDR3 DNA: TGCGCCAGCAGCCAAGATGAGGCCGGTCAGCCCCAGCATTTT; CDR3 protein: CASSQDEAGQPQHF
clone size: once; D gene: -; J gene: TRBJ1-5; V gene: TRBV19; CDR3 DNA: TGTGCCAGTAGTATAGGGGGTGGGGCAGCATCAAATCAGCCCCAGCATTTT; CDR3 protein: CASSIGGGAASNQPQHF
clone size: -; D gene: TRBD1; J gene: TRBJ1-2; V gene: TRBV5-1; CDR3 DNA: TGCGCCAGCAGCTTGTCCGGGACAGGGAATGGCTACACCTTC; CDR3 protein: CASSLSGTGNGYTF
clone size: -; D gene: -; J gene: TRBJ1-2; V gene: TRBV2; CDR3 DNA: TGTGCCAGCAGTGAAGCGCTTCGGGAACCTTATGGCTACACCTTC; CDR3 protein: CASSEALREPYGYTF
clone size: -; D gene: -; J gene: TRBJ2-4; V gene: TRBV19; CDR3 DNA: TGTGCCAGTAGTATAGGCGTCAAAAACATTCAGTACTTC; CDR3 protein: CASSIGVKNIQYF
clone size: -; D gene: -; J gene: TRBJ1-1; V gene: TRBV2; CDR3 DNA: TGTGCCAGCAGTGGACACGATAACACTGAAGCTTTCTTT; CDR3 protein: CASSGHDNTEAFF
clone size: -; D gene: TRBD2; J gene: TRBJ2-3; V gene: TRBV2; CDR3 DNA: TGTGCCAGCGGGAGGGGAAGGACAGATACGCAGTATTTT; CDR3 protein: CASGRGRTDTQYF
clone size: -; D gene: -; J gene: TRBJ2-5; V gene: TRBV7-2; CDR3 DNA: TGTGCCAGCAGCCTGGGGCAGGGAGAGACCCAGTACTTC; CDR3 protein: CASSLGQGETQYF
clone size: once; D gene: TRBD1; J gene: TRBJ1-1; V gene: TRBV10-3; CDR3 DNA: TGTGCCATCAGTGTTACGGGACAGGGGGACACTGAAGCTTTCTTT; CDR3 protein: CAISVTGQGDTEAFF
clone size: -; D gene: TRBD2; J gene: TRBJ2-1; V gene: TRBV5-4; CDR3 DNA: TGTGCCAGCAGCTACGGACTAGCGGGGGGGACCTACAATGAGCAGTTCTTC; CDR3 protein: CASSYGLAGGTYNEQFF